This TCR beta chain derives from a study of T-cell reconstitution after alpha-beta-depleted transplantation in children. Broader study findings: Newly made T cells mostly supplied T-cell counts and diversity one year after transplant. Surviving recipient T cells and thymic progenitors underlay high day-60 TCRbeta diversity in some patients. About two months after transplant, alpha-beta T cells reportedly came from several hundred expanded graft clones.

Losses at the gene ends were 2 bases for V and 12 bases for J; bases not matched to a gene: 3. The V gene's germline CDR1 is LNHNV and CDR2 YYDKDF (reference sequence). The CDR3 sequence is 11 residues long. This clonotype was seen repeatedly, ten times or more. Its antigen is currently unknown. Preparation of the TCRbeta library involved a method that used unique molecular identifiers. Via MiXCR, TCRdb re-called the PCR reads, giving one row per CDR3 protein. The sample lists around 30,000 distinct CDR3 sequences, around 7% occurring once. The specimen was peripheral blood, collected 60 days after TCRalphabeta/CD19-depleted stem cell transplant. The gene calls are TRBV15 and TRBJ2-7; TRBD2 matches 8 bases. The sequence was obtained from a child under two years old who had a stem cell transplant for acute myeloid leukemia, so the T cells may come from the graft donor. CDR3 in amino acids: CATSRRGGVYF. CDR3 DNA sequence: TGTGCCACCAGCAGACGGGGGGGTGTGTACTTC.